One and the same sample provided the 5 T cell receptor beta chains below, sequenced in a study of T cell repertoires in cytomegalovirus infection. TCRdb passed the reads through MiXCR, listing each CDR3 protein once. The table shows 560,000 or so distinct CDR3 sequences, with about 15% occurring only once. The sequencing sample was made of CD8+ T cells from PBMCs. These receptors were taken from a human donor in good health (CMV status not recorded). Some clones in this sample may be carry-over from other donors' samples.

This clonotype was picked up many times. The rearrangement joins TRBV4-1 to TRBJ2-7; 9 bases align to TRBD1. The CDR3 runs 14 residues. CDR1 and CDR2 (germline): MGHRA, YSYEKL. V lost 9 bases, J lost 3 bases, and 9 bases stayed unmatched. CDR3 protein: CASASDRGGYEQYF. CDR3 DNA: TGCGCCAGTGCCTCGGACAGGGGAGGCTACGAGCAGTACTTC.

This clonotype came up many times. The gene calls are TRBV11-2 and TRBJ1-3; 11 nucleotides agree with TRBD1. Germline CDR1 is SGHAT and CDR2 is FQNNGV. This CDR3 has 17 amino acids. With V trimmed by 3 bases and J by 4 bases, 8 bases remained unmatched. CDR3 in amino acids: CASSFLRTGGTGNTIYF. In nucleotides, the CDR3 is TGTGCCAGCAGCTTCCTTCGGACAGGGGGCACAGGAAACACCATATATTTT.

The sample holds many counts of this clonotype. J is TRBJ1-4 and V is TRBV11-2; D is unresolved. Germline V gene data show CDR1 as SGHAT and CDR2 as FQNNGV. CDR3 length equals 13 residues. Trimming left V 5 bases short and J 6 bases short, with 10 bases between. CDR3 coding DNA: TGTGCCAGCAGCCGACCTAGGGATGAAAAACTGTTTTTT. It encodes CASSRPRDEKLFF.

This clonotype was recorded many times. This sequence joins TRBV12-3 or TRBV12-4 and TRBJ2-1; TRBD2 aligns across 9 bases. The CDR3 covers 13 residues. The V gene end was trimmed by 11 bases and the J gene end by 6 bases; junction bases not matched to a gene: 8. DNA of the CDR3: TGTGCCGTAGGACTAGCGTTTACCAATGAGCAGTTCTTC. It codes for CAVGLAFTNEQFF.

This sequence joins TRBV5-1 and TRBJ1-4; 9 bases align to TRBD1. The germline V gene encodes CDR1 SGHRS and CDR2 YFSETQ. This CDR3 region has 15 residues. V lost 4 bases to trimming and J lost 7 bases; unmatched junction nucleotides: 8. The CDR3 bases are TGCGCCAGCAGCGCTTACGGGACAGGGATTGAAAAACTGTTTTTT. This gives the protein CASSAYGTGIEKLFF.